This T cell receptor beta chain was sequenced in a study of blood T cell repertoires in COVID-19. Study at large: The United States, Italy and Spain supplied acute and convalescent COVID-19 samples. PBMCs, B-cell-depleted T cells, or T cells were the source of the cDNA or gDNA that made up the material.

The CDR3 contains 13 residues. Germline V gene sequence: CDR1 SGHNT, CDR2 YENEEA. Trimming cost V 3 bases and J 9 bases; bases outside gene matches: 4. Original analysis: Researchers report that nucleated cell counts were estimated from reference gene primer amplification. This table comes from immunoSEQ multiplex PCR, and its TCRdb copy is limited to in-frame clones, with some not included. V, J and clone size reflect that table, while D and trimming were determined from the DNA. Altogether around 65,000 clones are present, approximately 83% being singletons, with the ten largest covering 14%. The chain recombines TRBV11-3 with TRBJ2-1; 8 bases match TRBD2. The sample taken for sequencing was peripheral blood. This sequence originates from a human donor in a cohort sampled during active COVID-19. This CDR3 is CASSLAGGAEQFF. DNA of the CDR3: TGTGCCAGCAGCTTGGCGGGAGGTGCTGAGCAGTTCTTC.